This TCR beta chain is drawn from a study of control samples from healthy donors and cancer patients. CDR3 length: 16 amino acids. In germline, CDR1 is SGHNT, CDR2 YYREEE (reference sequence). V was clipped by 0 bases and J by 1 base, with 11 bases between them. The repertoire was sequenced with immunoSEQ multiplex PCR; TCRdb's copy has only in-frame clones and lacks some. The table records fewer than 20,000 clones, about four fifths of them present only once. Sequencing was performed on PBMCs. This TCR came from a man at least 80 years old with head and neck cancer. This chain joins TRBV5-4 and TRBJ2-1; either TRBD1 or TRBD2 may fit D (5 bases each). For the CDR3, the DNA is TGTGCCAGCAGCTTGGCTGGGACGTCTTCCTACAATGAGCAGTTCTTC. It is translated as CASSLAGTSSYNEQFF.